A single sample gave rise to the 31 T cell receptor beta chains below, sequenced in a study of T cell repertoires in cytomegalovirus infection. TCRdb analysed the reads with MiXCR anew, one entry per CDR3 protein. The repertoire holds about 230,000 distinct CDR3 sequences, with roughly 23% as singletons. Material for sequencing was CD8+ T cells from PBMCs. The origin of the receptors is a human donor in good health (CMV status not recorded). Some clones in this sample may be carry-over from other donors' samples.

There are a few counts of this clonotype. The rearrangement uses TRBV5-4 and TRBJ2-1; D possibly uses TRBD1 or TRBD2 (5 bases each). CDR3 length: 14 amino acids. The germline CDR1 and CDR2 sequences are SGHNT and YYREEE (reference sequence). Trimming took 1 base from V and 9 from J, leaving 14 bases between them. CDR3 protein: CASSLTGRSGEQFF. The DNA of the CDR3 is TGTGCCAGCAGCTTGACGGGGCGAAGTGGTGAGCAGTTCTTC.

V usage is TRBV10-3 and J usage is TRBJ1-1; D perhaps matches TRBD1 (5 bases). Between the trimmed V and J ends, which lost 0 bases and 3 bases, there was a span of 11 bases. The CDR3 extends over 15 amino acids. Per germline, CDR1 ENHRY and CDR2 SYGVKD. The CDR3 protein is CAISESAGQDTEAFF. DNA of the CDR3: TGTGCCATCAGTGAGTCGGCAGGGCAGGACACTGAAGCTTTCTTT.

At least ten counts were recorded for this clonotype. V gene TRBV7-8 combines with J gene TRBJ2-1; D may be TRBD2 (6 bases). Trimming removed 7 bases from V and 9 bases from J, with 13 bases in between. Germline V gene lookup returns CDR1 SGHVS and CDR2 FQNEAQ. This CDR3 contains 12 residues. The CDR3 nucleotides read TGTGCCAGCACGGCCGGGGGTCCTGAGCAGTTCTTC. This gives the protein CASTAGGPEQFF.

This chain joins TRBV5-1 and TRBJ2-1; 8 nucleotides align to TRBD1. The V gene's germline CDR1 is SGHRS and CDR2 YFSETQ. With V trimmed by 3 bases and J by 7 bases, 12 bases remained unmatched. The CDR3 sequence is 16 residues long. The CDR3 spells CASSSVLDRVDNEQFF. DNA for the CDR3: TGCGCCAGCAGCTCCGTGTTGGACAGGGTTGATAATGAGCAGTTCTTC.

Turning to this clonotype: A read error may explain this, as a much larger clone is one base away. The chain uses TRBV19 and TRBJ1-2; D remains ambiguous. V was cut by 8 bases and J by 7 bases, with 8 bases left in between. The CDR3 totals 10 residues. CDR1 LNHDA and CDR2 SQIVND come from the germline V gene (reference sequence). The CDR3 nucleotides are TGTGCCAGTTGTGAGTTTGGCTACACCTTC. Its translation is CASCEFGYTF.

In this sample, this clonotype turned up a few times. The CDR3 protein is CASSGPGILAKNIQYF. DNA of the CDR3: TGTGCCAGCAGTGGCCCCGGGATTCTAGCCAAAAACATTCAGTACTTC. The chain uses TRBV28 and TRBJ2-4; tentative D call: TRBD2 (5 bases). CDR1 is MDHEN, CDR2 SYDVKM, per germline. Trimming left V 5 bases short and J 0 bases short, with 14 bases between. This CDR3 is built from 16 residues.

This clonotype was detected a few times. The chain uses TRBV20-1 and TRBJ2-1; 10 positions match TRBD2. V trimming: 8 bases; J trimming: 3 bases; junction bases outside the gene matches: 4. The CDR3 has 13 amino acids. CDR1 is DFQATT and CDR2 is SNEGSKA in the germline V gene (reference sequence). The CDR3 DNA reads TGCAGTAATGGACTAGCGGACTACAATGAGCAGTTCTTC. This sequence encodes CSNGLADYNEQFF.

The rearrangement uses TRBV10-3 and TRBJ2-7, with TRBD2 matching 8 bases. The CDR3 runs to 16 residues. Germline V gene lookup returns CDR1 ENHRY and CDR2 SYGVKD. V shed 2 bases and J 1 base; nucleotides not matched to a gene: 7. CDR3 in DNA: TGTGCCATCAGTGAGCCGGGGGGGGAGAGGTCCTACGAGCAGTACTTC. Amino acids: CAISEPGGERSYEQYF.

This clonotype was counted only a few times. This chain links TRBV2 with TRBJ1-1, with D unresolved. The ends were cut back, 2 bases at V and 2 bases at J, with 12 bases in the middle. Germline CDR1 and CDR2: SNHLY and FYNNEI. This CDR3 is 15 amino acids long. The CDR3, as DNA: TGTGCCAGCAGTGAAATTGGCCAGACCAACACTGAAGCTTTCTTT. Its protein product is CASSEIGQTNTEAFF.

This clonotype was recorded at least ten times. This sequence joins TRBV14 and TRBJ2-5; 9 bases map to TRBD1. The junction had 2 bases not matched to a gene; V was cut back by 2 bases and J by 1 base. Looked up from germline, CDR1 is SGHDN and CDR2 is FVKESK. The CDR3 has 15 amino acids. The CDR3 sequence: CASSQWDRAQETQYF. The CDR3 bases are TGTGCCAGCAGCCAATGGGACAGGGCCCAAGAGACCCAGTACTTC.

V usage is TRBV29-1 and J usage is TRBJ2-3; TRBD2 aligns across 13 bases. Looked up from germline, CDR1 is SQVTM and CDR2 is ANQGSEA. The CDR3 has 15 amino acids. J was trimmed by 5 bases and V by 7 bases; bases with no gene match: 9. In nucleotides, the CDR3 is TGCAGCGGAGAGCCACTAGCGGGGGGGCAAGATACGCAGTATTTT. It is translated as CSGEPLAGGQDTQYF.

The chain couples TRBV6-1 to TRBJ1-1; TRBD1 matches 7 bases. Trimming cost V 8 bases and J 0 bases; bases outside gene matches: 6. The germline V gene encodes CDR1 MNHNS and CDR2 SASEGT. The length of the CDR3 is 14 residues. The CDR3 region is CASVQGTLNTEAFF. In nucleotides, the CDR3 is TGTGCCAGCGTACAGGGGACCTTGAACACTGAAGCTTTCTTT.

This clonotype has a handful of counts. The chain joins TRBV6-6 to TRBJ2-3; TRBD2 aligns across 12 bases. After removal of 5 bases from V and 0 bases from J, the junction contained 6 bases not matched to a gene. The CDR3 loop spans 17 amino acids. Germline V gene sequence: CDR1 MNHNY, CDR2 SVGAGI (reference sequence). The CDR3 region has the DNA TGTGCCAGCAGTAAGACTAGCGGGGGAGCTAGCACAGATACGCAGTATTTT. Translation gives CASSKTSGGASTDTQYF.

This clonotype has at least ten counts. The V and J genes are TRBV19 and TRBJ2-7; 7 bases match TRBD1. Germline V lookup: CDR1 LNHDA, CDR2 SQIVND (reference sequence). V lost 5 bases to trimming and J lost 6 bases; unmatched junction nucleotides: 7. The CDR3 spans 13 residues. The CDR3 nucleotides are TGTGCCAGTAGTGGAGGACAGGCTGGCGAGCAGTACTTC. It codes for CASSGGQAGEQYF.

This clonotype was observed a few times. In DNA form, the CDR3 reads TGTGCCAGCAGCAACAGGGGGCCGGGAGAGACCCAGTACTTC. As protein: CASSNRGPGETQYF. This chain joins TRBV7-9 and TRBJ2-5; 9 bases map to TRBD1. Germline CDR1 and CDR2: SEHNR and FQNEAQ (reference sequence). This CDR3 is 14 amino acids long. V shed 5 bases, J shed 4 bases, and the junction held 5 bases outside the gene matches.

This clonotype showed up just a few times. The gene calls are TRBV27 and TRBJ2-1; no reliable D call. The V gene lost 6 bases and the J gene lost 4 bases, with 4 bases spanning the gap. The CDR3 totals 11 residues. CDR1 and CDR2 from the germline V gene are MNHEY and SMNVEV (reference sequence). CDR3 nucleotide sequence: TGTGCCAGCAGGAGTTACAATGAGCAGTTCTTC. Protein: CASRSYNEQFF.

This rearrangement joins TRBV4-1 to TRBJ1-1, with D perhaps TRBD1 (5 bases). Trimming cost V 1 base and J 8 bases, with 11 bases left between them. Looked up from germline, CDR1 is MGHRA and CDR2 is YSYEKL. This CDR3 is 13 amino acids long. For the CDR3, the DNA is TGCGCCAGCAGCCAAGTAGGGGCCGCAGAAGCTTTCTTT. This gives the protein CASSQVGAAEAFF.

The genes are TRBV11-2 and TRBJ2-1; no clear D. This CDR3 region has 11 residues. Germline-derived CDR1 and CDR2 are SGHAT and FQNNGV. Trimming left V 5 bases short and J 10 bases short, with 9 bases between. CDR3 residues: CASSLQKEQFF. The CDR3, as DNA: TGTGCCAGCAGCCTGCAAAAGGAGCAGTTCTTC. The full variable domain, its missing parts supplied by reference TRBV11-2 and TRBJ2-1, is EAGVAQSPRYKIIEKRQSVAFWCNPISGHATLYWYQQILGQGPKLLIQFQNNGVVDDSQLPKDRFSAERLKGVDSTLKIQPAKLEDSAVYLCASSLQKEQFFGPGTRLTVL.

The chain couples TRBV13 to TRBJ2-1; 9 bases align to TRBD1. V lost 3 bases and J lost 6; bases outside the gene matches: 6. Germline V gene sequence: CDR1 PRHDT, CDR2 FYEKMQ (reference sequence). The CDR3 is 15 amino acids. The CDR3 region is CASSFPGTGINEQFF. CDR3 in DNA: TGTGCCAGCAGCTTCCCCGGGACAGGGATCAATGAGCAGTTCTTC.

V is TRBV20-1 and J is TRBJ1-6; 8 bases map to TRBD1. The trim removed 0 bases at V and 10 bases at J, leaving 17 bases unmatched. The CDR3 runs 18 residues. The germline V gene encodes CDR1 DFQATT and CDR2 SNEGSKA (reference sequence). For the CDR3, the DNA is TGCAGTGCTAGAGATCCCAGGGGGCCTGGGCCAGGGGACTCACCCCTCCACTTT. Its translation: CSARDPRGPGPGDSPLHF.

V is TRBV29-1 and J is TRBJ2-6, with D perhaps being TRBD1 or TRBD2 (5 bases each). Per germline, CDR1 SQVTM and CDR2 ANQGSEA. V lost 5 bases and J lost 0, with 14 bases in between. This CDR3 has 16 amino acids. The CDR3: CSVIGTEVSGANVLTF. In nucleotides, the CDR3 is TGCAGCGTTATTGGGACGGAGGTCTCTGGGGCCAACGTCCTGACTTTC.

The CDR3 region is CASSLGSGQEAFF. CDR3 nucleotide sequence: TGTGCCAGCAGCTTAGGCTCGGGCCAAGAAGCTTTCTTT. The rearrangement joins TRBV13 to TRBJ1-1; D is undetermined. CDR1 PRHDT and CDR2 FYEKMQ come from the germline V gene (reference sequence). Trimming pared 0 bases from V and 8 bases from J, leaving 10 bases between. The length of the CDR3 is 13 residues. Full variable domain (remainder filled in from reference TRBV13 and TRBJ1-1): AAGVIQSPRHLIKEKRETATLKCYPIPRHDTVYWYQQGPGQDPQFLISFYEKMQSDKGSIPDRFSAQQFSDYHSELNMSSLELGDSALYFCASSLGSGQEAFFGQGTRLTVV.

V gene TRBV7-9 combines with J gene TRBJ2-6, with 9 bases lining up with TRBD1. V shed 2 bases and J 2 bases; nucleotides not matched to a gene: 1. Germline values: CDR1 SEHNR, CDR2 FQNEAQ (reference sequence). This CDR3 has 16 amino acids. CDR3 region: CASSLRQGAGANVLTF. The DNA of the CDR3 is TGTGCCAGCAGCTTACGACAGGGGGCTGGGGCCAACGTCCTGACTTTC.

This clonotype occurred a few times. V is TRBV2 and J is TRBJ2-5, with 11 bases matching TRBD2. After removal of 6 bases from V and 2 bases from J, the junction contained 8 bases not matched to a gene. Per the germline V gene, CDR1 is SNHLY and CDR2 is FYNNEI. This CDR3 has 16 residues. The DNA of the CDR3 is TGTGCCAGCAGAGCCCTAGCGGGGGGTGAACAAGAGACCCAGTACTTC. Protein product: CASRALAGGEQETQYF.

Ten or more counts support this clonotype. The chain combines TRBV4-1 with TRBJ2-5; D unclear. Germline V gene data show CDR1 as MGHRA and CDR2 as YSYEKL. V lost 4 bases and J 7 bases, leaving 16 bases between the germline ends. CDR3 length: 14 residues. Written as DNA, the CDR3 is TGCGCCAGCAGCCGTGACGGGCCCCGCGGGACCCAGTACTTC. This gives the protein CASSRDGPRGTQYF.

This clonotype was counted a few times. This chain links TRBV27 with TRBJ2-5; a possible D gene is TRBD2 (6 bases). The CDR3 length is 14 residues. Trimming removed 8 bases from V and 8 bases from J, with 21 bases in between. Germline lookup yields CDR1 MNHEY and CDR2 SMNVEV (reference sequence). CDR3 sequence (DNA): TGTGCCAGCTCCGATTTCCGGGACTTCCACACCCAGTACTTC. This codes for CASSDFRDFHTQYF.

This clonotype showed up just a few times. This sequence joins TRBV29-1 and TRBJ2-1; D is undetermined. The CDR3 is made up of 13 amino acids. V was cut by 0 bases and J by 3 bases, with 6 bases left in between. Germline V lookup: CDR1 SQVTM, CDR2 ANQGSEA. The CDR3 nucleotides read TGCAGCGTTGAAGATCGCAACTACAATGAGCAGTTCTTC. It yields the protein CSVEDRNYNEQFF.

This clonotype was detected only a few times. The chain uses TRBV20-1 and TRBJ2-5, with D unclear. Per germline, CDR1 DFQATT and CDR2 SNEGSKA (reference sequence). The CDR3 runs to 15 residues. The V and J ends lost 0 bases and 5 bases respectively, with 16 bases between them. This CDR3 is CSARDVDPGPETQYF. The DNA for the CDR3 is TGCAGTGCTAGAGATGTGGACCCCGGGCCCGAGACCCAGTACTTC.

The table lists this clonotype with many counts. The CDR3 reads CASSLLAGAFYEQYF. CDR3 DNA: TGTGCCAGCAGCTTACTAGCGGGGGCGTTCTACGAGCAGTACTTC. The chain employs TRBV7-9 and TRBJ2-7; 10 nucleotides align to TRBD2. Trimming removed 2 bases from V and 3 bases from J; junction bases left unmatched: 4. Germline loops: CDR1 SEHNR, CDR2 FQNEAQ (reference sequence). CDR3 length equals 15 residues. Full variable domain (remainder filled in from reference TRBV7-9 and TRBJ2-7): DTGVSQNPRHKITKRGQNVTFRCDPISEHNRLYWYRQTLGQGPEFLTYFQNEAQLEKSRLLSDRFSAERPKGSFSTLEIQRTEQGDSAMYLCASSLLAGAFYEQYFGPGTRLTVT.

This chain connects TRBV20-1 to TRBJ2-1, with D maybe TRBD2 (7 bases). The V gene lost 0 bases and the J gene lost 7 bases, with 19 bases spanning the gap. The CDR3 consists of 16 residues. CDR1 and CDR2 from the germline V gene are DFQATT and SNEGSKA (reference sequence). The CDR3 DNA reads TGCAGTGCTAGAGATCTGGCGGGGGCCCTAATGAATGAGCAGTTCTTC. Protein: CSARDLAGALMNEQFF.

The chain couples TRBV6-6 to TRBJ2-7; TRBD2 aligns across 10 bases. The CDR3 covers 22 residues. Germline lookup yields CDR1 MNHNY and CDR2 SVGAGI (reference sequence). The J segment lost 3 bases and the V segment lost 5 bases, leaving 28 bases of the junction unmatched. This CDR3 reads CASSLRGQLTGSWLAGDYEQYF. CDR3 DNA: TGTGCCAGCAGTCTACGGGGGCAGCTGACTGGGTCCTGGCTAGCGGGGGACTACGAGCAGTACTTC.